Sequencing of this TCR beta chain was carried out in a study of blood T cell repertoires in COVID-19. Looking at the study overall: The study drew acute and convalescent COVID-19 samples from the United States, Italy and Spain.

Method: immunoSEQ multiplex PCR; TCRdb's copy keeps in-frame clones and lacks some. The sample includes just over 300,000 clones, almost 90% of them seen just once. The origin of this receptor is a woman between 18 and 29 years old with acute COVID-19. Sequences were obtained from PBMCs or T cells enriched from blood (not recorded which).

CDR3 amino acids: CASRREGDGYTF. Written as DNA, the CDR3 is TGTGCCAGCAGAAGGGAGGGGGATGGCTACACCTTC. The V and J genes are TRBV28 and TRBJ1-2, with D perhaps TRBD1 (6 bases). V shed 6 bases and J shed 6 bases, with 11 bases lying between them. The CDR3 has 12 amino acids. Germline V gene data show CDR1 as MDHEN and CDR2 as SYDVKM.